The entry below gives a single T cell receptor (beta chain) sequence along with its context. Its target is not known. The germline V and J ends were trimmed by 6 bases and 7 bases, with 18 bases remaining between them. Germline V gene lookup returns CDR1 MDHEN and CDR2 SYDVKM. The length of the CDR3 is 14 residues. The sample comes from a study of a mutant IDH1 vaccine in newly diagnosed glioma. In the study overall: Vaccines were begun 4-6 weeks after radiotherapy alone, or with temozolomide cycles. Most had both radiotherapy and temozolomide beforehand; others had only one.

Time point specified: week 35, safety follow-up. In the vaccine, a single dose held 300 ug of the mutant IDH1 20-mer peptide, along with topical imiquimod. TCRdb's table, derived via immunoSEQ multiplex PCR, lists solely in-frame clones and lacks some. The sample has about 68,000 clones; around 82% are singletons. The rearrangement joins TRBV28 to TRBJ1-1, with a tentative D call TRBD1 (5 bases). The sequenced sample was PBMCs, obtained from a glioma patient whose treatment included an IDH1 peptide vaccine. The clonotype comes from a young man with glioma. CDR3 DNA: TGTGCCAGCAGCCTCCCAAGGGGTAATGGTGAAGCTTTCTTT. Translating gives CASSLPRGNGEAFF.